This passage covers 20 T cell receptor beta chains from one sample sequenced in a study of blood T cell repertoires in COVID-19. The protocol was immunoSEQ multiplex PCR, while the TCRdb copy is restricted to in-frame clones and leaves out a portion. The table lists about 200,000 clones, approximately 86% of them singletons. Sequenced sample: PBMCs or T cells enriched from blood (not recorded which). These receptors came from a young woman who had been exposed to COVID-19.

This clone was detected a few times. The V gene is TRBV21-1, the J gene TRBJ1-2; TRBD1 was called by the table and not checked on the DNA. TRBV21-1 is noted as a pseudogene. The CDR3 covers 17 residues. The CDR3 nucleotides read TGTGCCAGCAGCCCTTCTAGGACAGCCATCAACCACTATGGCTACACCTTC. Its translation is CASSPSRTAINHYGYTF.

V usage is TRBV4-2 and J usage is TRBJ2-1, with 11 bases fitting TRBD2. The CDR3 spans 16 residues. With 1 base clipped from V and 5 bases from J, the junction kept 4 bases outside the gene matches. Germline assignment: CDR1 LGHNA and CDR2 YNFKEQ. The DNA of the CDR3 is TGTGCCAGCAGCCAAGGACTAGCGGGGTTACACAATGAGCAGTTCTTC. Encoded protein: CASSQGLAGLHNEQFF.

V gene TRBV11-3 combines with J gene TRBJ1-2; 10 nucleotides match TRBD1. The CDR3 totals 15 residues. CDR1 and CDR2 from the germline V gene are SGHNT and YENEEA. The V and J ends lost 4 bases and 4 bases, in that order; junction bases with no gene match: 6. CDR3 loop: CASSSGTGDVYGYTF. Written as DNA, the CDR3 is TGTGCCAGCAGCTCTGGGACAGGGGATGTCTATGGCTACACCTTC.

The CDR3: CASSLGGTGGETQYF. The CDR3 DNA is TGTGCCAGCAGCTTGGGTGGGACAGGGGGCGAGACCCAGTACTTC. The chain carries TRBV5-4 and TRBJ2-5; 12 bases match TRBD1. Looked up from germline, CDR1 is SGHNT and CDR2 is YYREEE (reference sequence). The CDR3 has 15 residues. V was pared by 0 bases and J by 5 bases, with 2 bases of the junction left unmatched. The whole variable domain, remainder taken from reference TRBV5-4 and TRBJ2-5, is ETGVTQSPTHLIKTRGQQVTLRCSSQSGHNTVSWYQQALGQGPQFIFQYYREEENGRGNFPPRFSGLQFPNYSSELNVNALELDDSALYLCASSLGGTGGETQYFGPGTRLLVL.

This clone was detected once. V and J are TRBV5-1 and TRBJ2-7; D is possibly TRBD1 (6 bases). Trimming removed 4 bases from V and 7 bases from J, with 18 bases in between. The CDR3 loop spans 14 amino acids. Germline CDR1 SGHRS, CDR2 YFSETQ. CDR3 region: CASSLSGTTQEQYF. The CDR3 coding sequence is TGCGCCAGCAGCCTGTCGGGGACAACCCAGGAGCAGTACTTC.

This chain links TRBV30 with TRBJ2-1; 8 positions agree with TRBD2. The CDR3 covers 13 residues. J lost 8 bases, V lost 1 base, and 4 bases had no gene match. Germline-derived CDR1 and CDR2 are GTSNPN and SVGIG (reference sequence). CDR3 nucleotides: TGTGCCTGGAGTGGCGGGGGGAACCATGAGCAGTTCTTC. Its translation: CAWSGGGNHEQFF.

V gene TRBV6-5 combines with J gene TRBJ2-5, with 8 nucleotides matching TRBD1. The V and J ends lost 5 bases and 3 bases, in that order; junction bases with no gene match: 2. CDR3 length: 13 residues. The germline V gene encodes CDR1 MNHEY and CDR2 SVGAGI. The CDR3 region has the DNA TGTGCCAGCAGTCACAGGGGGAAAGAGACCCAGTACTTC. Protein: CASSHRGKETQYF.

This chain links TRBV10-1 with TRBJ2-3; D might be TRBD2 (6 bases). V gave up 4 bases and J gave up 4 bases, with 6 bases separating them. CDR3 length: 12 amino acids. CDR1 is WNHNN and CDR2 is SYGVQD in the germline V gene (reference sequence). The CDR3 DNA reads as TGCGCCAGCAGTGGCGGGGCAGATACGCAGTATTTT. It encodes CASSGGADTQYF.

This sequence joins TRBV6-6 and TRBJ1-2; no reliable D call. CDR3 length equals 11 residues. Germline assignment: CDR1 MNHNY and CDR2 SVGAGI (reference sequence). V gave up 6 bases and J gave up 8 bases, with 10 bases separating them. CDR3 sequence reads: CASSLVQGYTF. The CDR3, as DNA: TGTGCCAGCAGCCTGGTCCAGGGCTACACCTTC.

This clone was seen many times. The rearrangement links TRBV5-1 to TRBJ2-1, with 10 bases fitting TRBD2. Germline V gene lookup returns CDR1 SGHRS and CDR2 YFSETQ. Losses at the gene ends were 0 bases for V and 3 bases for J; bases not matched to a gene: 3. This CDR3 spans 16 amino acids. CDR3 protein: CASSLAKRGGYNEQFF. CDR3 in DNA: TGCGCCAGCAGCTTGGCCAAGCGGGGGGGCTACAATGAGCAGTTCTTC.

This clone turned up a few times. V usage is TRBV6-5 and J usage is TRBJ2-5; the match to TRBD1 covers 9 bases. Per germline, CDR1 MNHEY and CDR2 SVGAGI. The CDR3 extends over 13 amino acids. With 11 bases clipped from V and 5 bases from J, the junction kept 9 bases outside the gene matches. CDR3 nucleotide sequence: TGTGCCGGTCACAGGGGGCTCGAGGAGACCCAGTACTTC. Protein: CAGHRGLEETQYF.

The CDR3 DNA is TGCAGCGCCACAGGGAACTTGAACACTGAAGCTTTCTTT. Its protein product is CSATGNLNTEAFF. The rearrangement joins TRBV29-1 to TRBJ1-1, with D possibly being TRBD1 (6 bases). The V and J ends lost 7 bases and 0 bases respectively, with 12 bases between them. Germline V gene data show CDR1 as SQVTM and CDR2 as ANQGSEA. The CDR3 covers 13 residues.

V is TRBV24-1 and J is TRBJ1-5; no firm D call. V lost 1 base to trimming and J lost 7 bases, with 10 bases between them. Germline CDR1 reads KGHDR; CDR2 reads SFDVKD. This CDR3 contains 14 residues. This CDR3 is CATSDFTRNQPQHF. For the CDR3, the DNA is TGTGCCACCAGTGATTTTACCAGGAACCAGCCCCAGCATTTT.

This sequence joins TRBV18 and TRBJ1-2; D unresolved. Germline-derived CDR1 and CDR2 are KGHSH and LQKENI. There are 13 residues in the CDR3. With 2 bases removed from V and 1 base from J, the gap between germline ends came to 5 bases. The CDR3 bases are TGTGCCAGCTCACCAGAGCTTAACTATGGCTACACCTTC. Its protein product is CASSPELNYGYTF. The whole variable domain, remainder taken from reference TRBV18 and TRBJ1-2, is NAGVMQNPRHLVRRRGQEARLRCSPMKGHSHVYWYRQLPEEGLKFMVYLQKENIIDESGMPKERFSAEFPKEGPSILRIQQVVRGDSAAYFCASSPELNYGYTFGSGTRLTVV.

The chain combines TRBV24-1 with TRBJ1-5, with a weak D call TRBD1 (5 bases). Germline CDR1 is KGHDR and CDR2 is SFDVKD. This CDR3 is 14 amino acids long. V dropped 4 bases and J dropped 7 bases, with 13 bases sitting between them. The CDR3 DNA reads TGTGCCACCAGTGACCCGGGGGTTCTACAGCCCCAGCATTTT. It yields the protein CATSDPGVLQPQHF.

This chain uses TRBV3-1 (or the pseudogene TRBV3-2) with TRBJ1-1; 10 bases are a match to TRBD1. Germline V CDR1 and CDR2: LGHDT, YNNKEL (reference sequence). This CDR3 has 15 amino acids. Trimming at V came to 5 bases and at J to 3 bases, leaving 6 bases not matched to a gene. CDR3 sequence: CASSETGGKDTEAFF. The CDR3 region has the DNA TGTGCCAGCAGCGAGACAGGGGGCAAGGACACTGAAGCTTTCTTT.

The chain employs TRBV2 and TRBJ1-1, with TRBD1 identical over 9 bases. The CDR3 loop spans 15 amino acids. The germline gives CDR1 SNHLY, CDR2 FYNNEI. J gave up 5 bases and V 0 bases, and 4 bases lay outside the gene matches. CDR3 protein: CASSEAPTGGTEAFF. In DNA, the CDR3 is TGTGCCAGCAGTGAAGCTCCGACAGGGGGAACTGAAGCTTTCTTT.

The chain couples TRBV30 to TRBJ1-6; the D gene is possibly TRBD1 (6 bases). V was cut by 3 bases and J by 5 bases, with 11 bases left in between. The CDR3 contains 14 residues. The germline gives CDR1 GTSNPN, CDR2 SVGIG (reference sequence). Here the CDR3 DNA reads TGTGCCTGGAGGGACGGACAGCATAATTCACCCCTCCACTTT. Its protein product is CAWRDGQHNSPLHF.

V gene TRBV6-5 combines with J gene TRBJ1-1; D is uncertain. CDR1 and CDR2 from the germline V gene are MNHEY and SVGAGI. The CDR3 is made up of 13 amino acids. V lost 7 bases and J lost 6, with 15 bases in between. CDR3 sequence (DNA): TGTGCCAGCACTCAAAGGGAGGGATCTGAAGCTTTCTTT. This sequence encodes CASTQREGSEAFF.

The V and J genes are TRBV20-1 and TRBJ2-7; D unclear. Germline assignment: CDR1 DFQATT and CDR2 SNEGSKA (reference sequence). This CDR3 has 11 amino acids. Trimming shortened V by 4 bases and J by 2 bases, and 6 bases separated the two germline ends. The CDR3 DNA is TGCAGTGCTACGGTTACCTACGAGCAGTACTTC. Translation gives CSATVTYEQYF.